This is a list of T cell receptor beta chains from one sample in a study of blood T cell repertoires in COVID-19. Using immunoSEQ multiplex PCR, the repertoire was profiled, and TCRdb retains in-frame clones only, with some absent. The sample carries fewer than 450,000 clones, around 88% recorded once. Source material: peripheral blood. These receptors were obtained from a woman between 50 and 59 years old with COVID-19, enrolled during active disease. Each CDR3 is given with its conserved first and last residue. D genes are given only for firm matches. Clone size is shown for a subset of rows, as once, few, many or a class of expanded clone.

TRBV5-4	NA	NA	TRBJ1-1	TGTGCCAGCAGCTTGCTTCCCCCAGATCTCATGAACACTGAAGCTTTCTTT	CASSLLPPDLMNTEAFF
TRBV6-6	TRBD2	NA	TRBJ2-5	TGTGCCAGCAGTTACCGGGGGGGCCTTGAGACCCAGTACTTC	CASSYRGGLETQYF
TRBV6-5	NA	NA	TRBJ1-2	TGTGCCAGCAGTCTCACGACAGGACTCTATGGCTACACCTTC	CASSLTTGLYGYTF
TRBV2	NA	NA	TRBJ1-1	TGTGCCAGCAGTGAAGGGGTCAGGGCGATGAACACTGAAGCTTTCTTT	CASSEGVRAMNTEAFF
TRBV5-1	NA	NA	TRBJ1-2	TGCGCCAGCAGCTTCTCAGGAAACTATGGCTACACCTTC	CASSFSGNYGYTF
TRBV4-2	NA	once	TRBJ2-1	TGTGCCAGCAGTGAGGGGGGGGCCTACAATGAGCAGTTCTTC	CASSEGGAYNEQFF
TRBV4-1	NA	NA	TRBJ2-3	TGCGCCAGCAGCCAAGCTTGGGGCGGGGCGGGGGATACGCAGTATTTT	CASSQAWGGAGDTQYF
TRBV4-2	TRBD1	NA	TRBJ2-7	TGTGCCAGCAGCCAAGTTTCCGGGACAGGGCCTCCCTACGAGCAGTACTTC	CASSQVSGTGPPYEQYF
TRBV5-6	TRBD2	NA	TRBJ2-2	TGTGCCAGCAGCCCCCTTTATCGCGGGGGGTCCACCGGGGAGCTGTTTTTT	CASSPLYRGGSTGELFF
TRBV3-1/TRBV3-2	NA	NA	TRBJ2-2	TGTGCCAGCAGCCTACTAGCCTCGAACACCGGGGAGCTGTTTTTT	CASSLLASNTGELFF
TRBV24-1	NA	once	TRBJ2-3	TGTGCCACCAGTGATTCTCGGGGTGTAACAGATACGCAGTATTTT	CATSDSRGVTDTQYF
TRBV19	TRBD1	NA	TRBJ1-1	TGTGCCAGTAGTGGACAGGAGAACACTGAAGCTTTCTTT	CASSGQENTEAFF
TRBV21-1	NA	NA	TRBJ1-6	TGTGCCAGCAGCAAAGGGAGTGGAAACCGGGACACCCTCTCCTATAATTCACCCCTCCACTTT	CASSKGSGNRDTLSYNSPLHF
TRBV5-1	NA	NA	TRBJ2-5	TGCGCCAGCAGCTCCACCAGGGTCCAAGAGACCCAGTACTTC	CASSSTRVQETQYF